This T cell receptor (beta chain) was sequenced for a study of CXCR3-negative and CXCR3-positive naive CD8 T cells (dated by TCRdb to the late 2010s). At the level of the whole study: In total, about 135 million TRB reads were obtained, corresponding to roughly 1.5 +/- 0.3 million reads per library. Diversity and physicochemical repertoire analyses were performed on about 12 donors pooled from two independent experiments. For the TRBV-TRBJ cluster analysis, the naive subsets came from about 5 donors, while the memory cells came from 3 donors. Study-wide findings and limitations: Freshly isolated PBMCs were used for most assays because CXCR3 expression went down partially after cryopreservation. Because surface CD5, which is linked to self-reactivity in mice, was comparable between the naive subsets, TCR interaction strength was also inferred from the physicochemical properties of TRB CDR3s. TRB CDR3s from CXCR3-positive naive cells showed higher hydrophobicity (lower Kidera factor 4), lower energy, and higher strength and volume indices than CXCR3-negative naive cells. Within the same donor, TRBV-TRBJ usage looked similar between naive CXCR3-negative and CXCR3-positive cells, but memory cells had distinct patterns. Comparably high repertoire diversity was found in both naive subsets, whereas much lower repertoire diversity was found in memory CD8+ T cells.

As for this clonotype: Its recognized antigen is unknown.

For every CD8+ T cell subset, 250,000 to 300,000 cells were flow-sorted straight into RLT lysis buffer, and each subset was sorted in triplicate. To keep memory contaminants out, a stringent definition of naive CD8+ T cells was applied: CD45RO-CCR7+CD27+CD95-. Standard density gradient centrifugation was used to isolate peripheral blood mononuclear cells from buffy coats. A FACSAria III was used to flow-sort naive CD8+ T cells into CXCR3-negative and CXCR3-positive populations. An RNeasy Mini Kit was used to extract total RNA from the sorted cells. This sample was sequenced with a NextSeq 550. The Human TCR Profiling Kit (MiLaboratory) was used to make UMI-labeled 5' RACE TRB cDNA libraries. The full amount of extracted RNA was used for cDNA synthesis, and the full amount of resulting cDNA was used for PCR amplification. Libraries were prepared in parallel with an identical number of PCR cycles. Concerning the study's data processing: With a minimum of two reads required per UMI, MIGEC and MiXCR pulled out about 50,000 +/- 10,000 unique UMI-labeled TRB cDNA molecules from each library. On average, each library contained approximately 40,000 +/- 10,000 functional in-frame TRB CDR3 nucleotide clonotypes without stop codons. After downsampling to 5000 UMI-labeled TRB molecules per sample, diversity metrics such as normalized Shannon-Wiener and Chao1 were calculated in VDJtools. VDJtools was used to calculate clonotype-size-weighted physicochemical properties of the central five CDR3 residues, namely interaction energy, strength, volume and Kidera factor 4. Based on TCRdb reprocessing of the reads, there is one entry per CDR3 protein sequence, and DNA is missing. These V and J calls originate from TCRdb's pipeline instead of the authors' own analysis. The data table for this sample lists around 92,000 distinct CDR3 sequences. The ten largest clones represent over 1.5% of the sample.

CDR1 and CDR2 (SGHRS, YFSETQ) derive from the germline V gene. From its cysteine to its phenylalanine, the CDR3 spans 12 amino acids. No nucleotide data were recorded. Here the chain combines TRBV5-1 and TRBJ2-1. This clonotype originated in a human donor in good health. Some clones in this sample may be carry-over from other donors' samples. Sequences were obtained from naive CXCR3- CD8+ T cells from blood. The cell subset or site label for this specimen denotes: CD45RO-CCR7+CD27+CD95- naive CD8+ T cells lacking CXCR3 (TNR3-). The CDR3 amino acid sequence is: CASTQAYNEQFF.